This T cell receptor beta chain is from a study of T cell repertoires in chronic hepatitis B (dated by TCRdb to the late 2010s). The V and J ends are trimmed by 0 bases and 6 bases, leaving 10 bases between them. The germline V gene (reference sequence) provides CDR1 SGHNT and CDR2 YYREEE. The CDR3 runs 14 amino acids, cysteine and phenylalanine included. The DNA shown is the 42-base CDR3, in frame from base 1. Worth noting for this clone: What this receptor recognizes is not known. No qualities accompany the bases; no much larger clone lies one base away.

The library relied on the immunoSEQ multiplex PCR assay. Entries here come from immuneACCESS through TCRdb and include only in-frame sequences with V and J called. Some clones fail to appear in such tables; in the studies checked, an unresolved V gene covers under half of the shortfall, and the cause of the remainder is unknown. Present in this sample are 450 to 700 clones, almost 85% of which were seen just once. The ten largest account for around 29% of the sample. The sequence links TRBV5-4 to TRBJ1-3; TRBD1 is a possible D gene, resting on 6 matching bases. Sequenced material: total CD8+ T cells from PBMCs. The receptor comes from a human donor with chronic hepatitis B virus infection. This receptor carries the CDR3 CASSLGGQPNTIYF. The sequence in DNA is TGTGCCAGCAGCTTGGGAGGACAGCCAAACACCATATATTTT.